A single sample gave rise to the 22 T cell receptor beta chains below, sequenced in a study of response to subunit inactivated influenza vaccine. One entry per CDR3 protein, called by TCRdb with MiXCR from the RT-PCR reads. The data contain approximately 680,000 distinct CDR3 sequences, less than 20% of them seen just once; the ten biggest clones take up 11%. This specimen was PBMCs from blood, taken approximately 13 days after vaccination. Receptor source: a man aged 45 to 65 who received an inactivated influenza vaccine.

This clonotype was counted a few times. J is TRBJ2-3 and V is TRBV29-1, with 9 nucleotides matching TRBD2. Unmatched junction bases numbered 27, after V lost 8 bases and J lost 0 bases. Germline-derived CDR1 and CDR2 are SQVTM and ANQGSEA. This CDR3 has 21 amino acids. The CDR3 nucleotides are TGCAGCATACTCATTATGAAGGGGCTAGCGGGACCGTGGGCTAGCACAGATACGCAGTATTTT. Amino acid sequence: CSILIMKGLAGPWASTDTQYF.

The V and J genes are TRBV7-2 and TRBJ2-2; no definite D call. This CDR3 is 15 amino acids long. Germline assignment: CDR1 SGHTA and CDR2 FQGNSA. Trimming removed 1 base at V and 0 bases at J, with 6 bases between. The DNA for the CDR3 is TGTGCCAGCAGCTTAGGGTTTGCGAACACCGGGGAGCTGTTTTTT. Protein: CASSLGFANTGELFF. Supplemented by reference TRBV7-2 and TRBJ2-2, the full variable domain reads GAGVSQSPSNKVTEKGKDVELRCDPISGHTALYWYRQSLGQGLEFLIYFQGNSAPDKSGLPSDRFSAERTGGSVSTLTIQRTQQEDSAVYLCASSLGFANTGELFFGEGSRLTVL.

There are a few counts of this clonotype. In DNA form, the CDR3 reads TGTGCCAGCAGCCCCCTGACTAGCGGATCCTACAATGAGCAGTTCTTC. Protein: CASSPLTSGSYNEQFF. This chain uses TRBV7-2 with TRBJ2-1; TRBD2 aligns across 9 bases. The CDR3 runs to 16 residues. Germline V CDR1 and CDR2: SGHTA, FQGNSA. V lost 5 bases to trimming and J lost 1 base; unmatched junction nucleotides: 6.

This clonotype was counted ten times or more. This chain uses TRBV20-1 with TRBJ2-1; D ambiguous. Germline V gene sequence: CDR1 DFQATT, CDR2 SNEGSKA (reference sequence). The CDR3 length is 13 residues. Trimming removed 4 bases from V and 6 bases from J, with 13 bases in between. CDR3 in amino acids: CSAKQSGPNEQFF. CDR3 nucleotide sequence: TGCAGTGCTAAACAGTCTGGTCCCAATGAGCAGTTCTTC.

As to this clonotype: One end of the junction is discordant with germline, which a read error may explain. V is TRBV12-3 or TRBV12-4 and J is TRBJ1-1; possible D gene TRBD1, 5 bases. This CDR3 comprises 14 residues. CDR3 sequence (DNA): TGTGCCAGCAGTTTAGCGCTAGAACGGGGACGGTTTGTCTTT. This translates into CASSLALERGRFVF.

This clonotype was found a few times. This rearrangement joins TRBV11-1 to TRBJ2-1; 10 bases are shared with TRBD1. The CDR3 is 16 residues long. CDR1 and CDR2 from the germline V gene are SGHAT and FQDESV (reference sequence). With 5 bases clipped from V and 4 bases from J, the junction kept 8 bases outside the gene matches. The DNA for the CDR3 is TGTGCCAGCAGCCTCCGACAGGGGGCCTCATACAATGAGCAGTTCTTC. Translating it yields CASSLRQGASYNEQFF. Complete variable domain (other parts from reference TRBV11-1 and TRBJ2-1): EAEVAQSPRYKITEKSQAVAFWCDPISGHATLYWYRQILGQGPELLVQFQDESVVDDSQLPKDRFSAERLKGVDSTLKIQPAELGDSAMYLCASSLRQGASYNEQFFGPGTRLTVL.

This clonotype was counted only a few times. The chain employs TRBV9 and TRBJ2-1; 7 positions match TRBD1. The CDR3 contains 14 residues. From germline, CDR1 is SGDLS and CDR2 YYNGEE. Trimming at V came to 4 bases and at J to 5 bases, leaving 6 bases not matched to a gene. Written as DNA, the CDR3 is TGTGCCAGCAGCTTGACGGGACAGAACAATGAGCAGTTCTTC. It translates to CASSLTGQNNEQFF.

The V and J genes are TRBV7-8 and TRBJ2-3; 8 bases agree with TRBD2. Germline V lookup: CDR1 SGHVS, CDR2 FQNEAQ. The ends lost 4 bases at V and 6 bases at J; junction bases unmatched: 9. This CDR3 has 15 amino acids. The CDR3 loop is CASSSPGLELDTQYF. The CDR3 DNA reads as TGTGCCAGCAGCTCACCGGGACTAGAGCTGGATACGCAGTATTTT.

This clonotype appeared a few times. The CDR3 nucleotides are TGTGCCAGCAGCTTAGCTCCATACAGGGTCAAGTTAGGAGAGACCCAGTACTTC. Amino acids: CASSLAPYRVKLGETQYF. The rearrangement joins TRBV7-2 to TRBJ2-5; TRBD1 might be the D (6 bases). The CDR3 extends over 18 amino acids. Per the germline V gene, CDR1 is SGHTA and CDR2 is FQGNSA. Trimming pared 0 bases from V and 4 bases from J, leaving 21 bases between.

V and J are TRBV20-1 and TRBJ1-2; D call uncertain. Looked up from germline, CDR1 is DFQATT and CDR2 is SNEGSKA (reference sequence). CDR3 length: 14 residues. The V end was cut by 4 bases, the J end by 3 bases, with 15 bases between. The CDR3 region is CSATTAGIHYGYTF. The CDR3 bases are TGCAGTGCTACCACCGCGGGGATCCACTATGGCTACACCTTC.

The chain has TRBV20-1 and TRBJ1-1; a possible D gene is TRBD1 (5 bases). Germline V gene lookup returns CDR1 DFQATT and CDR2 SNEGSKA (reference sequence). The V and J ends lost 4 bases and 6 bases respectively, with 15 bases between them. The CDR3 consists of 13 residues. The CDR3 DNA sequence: TGCAGTGCTAAAAGGGGTGAAGTTGCTGAAGCTTTCTTT. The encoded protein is CSAKRGEVAEAFF.

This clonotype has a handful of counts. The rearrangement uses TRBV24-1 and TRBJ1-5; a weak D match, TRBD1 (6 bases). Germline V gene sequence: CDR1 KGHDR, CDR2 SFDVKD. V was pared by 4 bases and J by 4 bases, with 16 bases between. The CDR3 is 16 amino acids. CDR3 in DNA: TGTGCCACCAGTGAGTCGGGGGGGGCCCCGAATCAGCCCCAGCATTTT. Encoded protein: CATSESGGAPNQPQHF.

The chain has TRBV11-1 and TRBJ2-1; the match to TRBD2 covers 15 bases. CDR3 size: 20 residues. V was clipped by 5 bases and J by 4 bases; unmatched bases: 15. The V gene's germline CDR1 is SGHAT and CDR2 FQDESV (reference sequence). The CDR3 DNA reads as TGTGCCAGCAGCCCTGTAGCCCCGGGACTAGCGGGGGGCGTTTACAATGAGCAGTTCTTC. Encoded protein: CASSPVAPGLAGGVYNEQFF.

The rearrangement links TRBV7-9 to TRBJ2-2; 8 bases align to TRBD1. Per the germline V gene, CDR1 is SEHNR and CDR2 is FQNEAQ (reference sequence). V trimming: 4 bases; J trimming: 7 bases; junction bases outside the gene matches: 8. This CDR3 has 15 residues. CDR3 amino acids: CASSSNRGLSGELFF. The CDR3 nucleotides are TGTGCCAGCAGCTCCAACAGGGGGTTGAGCGGGGAGCTGTTTTTT.

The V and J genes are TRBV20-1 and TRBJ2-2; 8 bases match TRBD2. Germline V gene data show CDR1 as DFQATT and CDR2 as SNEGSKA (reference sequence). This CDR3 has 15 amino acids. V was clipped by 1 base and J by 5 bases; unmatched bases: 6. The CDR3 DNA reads TGCAGTGCTAGAGGCGGGGGGCCTAATACCGGGGAGCTGTTTTTT. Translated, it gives CSARGGGPNTGELFF.

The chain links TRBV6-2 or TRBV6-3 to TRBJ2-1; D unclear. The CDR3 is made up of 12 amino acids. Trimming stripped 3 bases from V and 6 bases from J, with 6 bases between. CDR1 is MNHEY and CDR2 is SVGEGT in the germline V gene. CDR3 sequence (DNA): TGTGCCAGCAGTTATGGGCTCAATGAGCAGTTCTTC. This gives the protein CASSYGLNEQFF.

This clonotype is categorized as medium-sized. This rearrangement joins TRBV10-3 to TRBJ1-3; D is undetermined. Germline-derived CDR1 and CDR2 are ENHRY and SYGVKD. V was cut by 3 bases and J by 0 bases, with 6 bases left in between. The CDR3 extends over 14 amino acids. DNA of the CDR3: TGTGCCATCAGTGAAAGCAGCTCTGGAAACACCATATATTTT. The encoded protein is CAISESSSGNTIYF.

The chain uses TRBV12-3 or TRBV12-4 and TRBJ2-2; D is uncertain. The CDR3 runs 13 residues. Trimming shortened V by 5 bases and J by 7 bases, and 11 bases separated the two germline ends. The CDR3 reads CASSRRVSGELFF. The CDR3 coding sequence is TGTGCCAGCAGTCGTCGGGTCAGCGGGGAGCTGTTTTTT.

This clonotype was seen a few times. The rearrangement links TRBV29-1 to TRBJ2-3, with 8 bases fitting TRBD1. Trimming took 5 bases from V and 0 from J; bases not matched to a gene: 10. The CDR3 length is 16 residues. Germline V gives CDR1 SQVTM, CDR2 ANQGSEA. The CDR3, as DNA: TGCAGCGTTACTCCCGGGACAGGTTTGAGCACAGATACGCAGTATTTT. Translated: CSVTPGTGLSTDTQYF.

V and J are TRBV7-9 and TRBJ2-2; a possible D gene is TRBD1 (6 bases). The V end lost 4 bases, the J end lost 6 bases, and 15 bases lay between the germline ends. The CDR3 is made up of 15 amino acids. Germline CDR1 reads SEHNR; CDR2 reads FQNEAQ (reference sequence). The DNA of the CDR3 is TGTGCCAGCAGCTCCGGACAGCCTGGTGCCGGGGAGCTGTTTTTT. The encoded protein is CASSSGQPGAGELFF.

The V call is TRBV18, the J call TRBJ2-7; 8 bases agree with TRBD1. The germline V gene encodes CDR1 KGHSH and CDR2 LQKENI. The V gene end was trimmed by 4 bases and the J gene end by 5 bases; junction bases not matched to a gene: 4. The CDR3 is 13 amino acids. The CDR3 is CASSRSGGDEQYF. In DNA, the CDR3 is TGTGCCAGCTCACGTTCAGGGGGCGACGAGCAGTACTTC.

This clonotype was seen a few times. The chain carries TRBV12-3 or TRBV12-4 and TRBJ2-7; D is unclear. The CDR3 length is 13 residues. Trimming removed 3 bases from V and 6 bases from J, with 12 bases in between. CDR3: CASSLKANGEQYF. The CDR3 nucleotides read TGTGCCAGCAGTTTGAAAGCGAACGGCGAGCAGTACTTC.